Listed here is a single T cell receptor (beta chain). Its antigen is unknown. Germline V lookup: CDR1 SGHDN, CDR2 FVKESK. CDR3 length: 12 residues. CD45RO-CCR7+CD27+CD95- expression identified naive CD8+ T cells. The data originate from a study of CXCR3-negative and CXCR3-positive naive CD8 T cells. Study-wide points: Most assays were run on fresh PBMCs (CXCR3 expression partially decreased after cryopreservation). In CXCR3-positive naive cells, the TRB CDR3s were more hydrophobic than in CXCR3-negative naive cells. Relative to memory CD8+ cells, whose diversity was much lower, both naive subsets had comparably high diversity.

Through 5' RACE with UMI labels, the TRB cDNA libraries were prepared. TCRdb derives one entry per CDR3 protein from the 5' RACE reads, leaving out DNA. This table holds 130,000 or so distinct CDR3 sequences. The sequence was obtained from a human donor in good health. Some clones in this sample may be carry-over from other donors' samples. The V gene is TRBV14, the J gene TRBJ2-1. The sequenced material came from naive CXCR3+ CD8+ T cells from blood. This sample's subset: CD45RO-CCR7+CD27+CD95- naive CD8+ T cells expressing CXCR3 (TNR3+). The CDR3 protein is CASSPRRDEQFF. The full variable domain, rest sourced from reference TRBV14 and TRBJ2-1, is EAGVTQFPSHSVIEKGQTVTLRCDPISGHDNLYWYRRVMGKEIKFLLHFVKESKQDESGMPNNRFLAERTGGTYSTLKVQPAELEDSGVYFCASSPRRDEQFFGPGTRLTVL.